One sample yielded the 24 T cell receptor beta chains listed below, sequenced in a study of early T cells in non-severe SARS-CoV-2 infection. In TCRdb, the 5' RACE reads were re-called with MiXCR into one record per CDR3 protein. The table has some 76,000 distinct CDR3 sequences, around a sixth seen once. The sequencing sample was made of whole blood. Receptors were obtained from an adult who was a healthcare worker with PCR-confirmed SARS-CoV-2 infection or an uninfected control (not recorded which).

In its sample, this clonotype was seen a few times. The chain couples TRBV6-5 to TRBJ2-2, with a tentative D call TRBD1 (6 bases). This CDR3 has 15 residues. Germline V gives CDR1 MNHEY, CDR2 SVGAGI. V lost 4 bases to trimming and J lost 2 bases, with 11 bases between them. The CDR3 here is CASSSPGQNTGELFF. The DNA for the CDR3 is TGTGCCAGCAGTTCGCCGGGACAAAACACCGGGGAGCTGTTTTTT.

The V gene is TRBV12-3 or TRBV12-4, the J gene TRBJ2-7; D possibly corresponds to TRBD1 (5 bases). The CDR3 runs to 13 residues. V was trimmed by 6 bases and J by 2 bases, leaving 11 bases between them. The CDR3 DNA sequence: TGTGCCAGCAGCGACAGAATACCCTACGAGCAGTACTTC. It codes for CASSDRIPYEQYF.

The sample holds a few counts of this clonotype. The chain recombines TRBV15 with TRBJ2-1, with no clear D. V lost 1 base to trimming and J lost 3 bases, with 1 base between them. Germline values: CDR1 LNHNV, CDR2 YYDKDF (reference sequence). The CDR3 runs 12 residues. The CDR3 coding sequence is TGTGCCACCAGCAGAGTCTACAATGAGCAGTTCTTC. Its translation is CATSRVYNEQFF.

The chain combines TRBV12-3 or TRBV12-4 with TRBJ2-6; 11 bases line up with TRBD1. The CDR3 has 19 residues. The J segment lost 3 bases and the V segment lost 6 bases, leaving 13 bases of the junction unmatched. DNA for the CDR3: TGTGCCAGCAGGCCCGGACAGGGGGCCGGTCCGGGTGGGGCCAACGTCCTGACTTTC. Protein: CASRPGQGAGPGGANVLTF.

This sequence joins TRBV28 and TRBJ2-3; D is uncertain. There are 11 residues in the CDR3. Trimming left V 6 bases short and J 5 bases short, with 6 bases between. The V gene's germline CDR1 is MDHEN and CDR2 SYDVKM. CDR3 region: CASSQEDTQYF. The CDR3 nucleotides are TGTGCCAGCAGCCAGGAAGATACGCAGTATTTT.

On this clonotype itself: Germline is not matched at one junction end, which may reflect a read error. The chain is built from TRBV7-7 and TRBJ2-1; TRBD1 matches 8 bases. Germline CDR1 is SSHAT and CDR2 is FNYEAQ (reference sequence). This CDR3 comprises 13 residues. CDR3 nucleotide sequence: TGTGCTAGCAGCCTAAAACCAGGGGGCAGGTCGTTCTTC. Protein product: CASSLKPGGRSFF.

J is TRBJ2-7 and V is TRBV6-6, with 7 bases identical to TRBD2. V gave up 6 bases and J gave up 6 bases; unmatched junction bases: 11. CDR1 is MNHNY, CDR2 SVGAGI, per germline (reference sequence). This CDR3 comprises 14 residues. This CDR3 reads CASRPPGGGTEQYF. DNA of the CDR3: TGTGCCAGCAGACCCCCGGGGGGAGGGACCGAGCAGTACTTC.

This clonotype was seen at least ten times. The rearrangement uses TRBV7-3 and TRBJ2-1; tentatively, D is TRBD2 (6 bases). The V and J ends lost 5 bases and 4 bases respectively, with 18 bases between them. Germline-derived CDR1 and CDR2 are SGHTA and FQGTGA. The CDR3 runs to 16 residues. The CDR3 DNA reads as TGTGCCAGCAGCCAGAGGTCTGGCGGGGAATACAATGAGCAGTTCTTC. Protein sequence: CASSQRSGGEYNEQFF.

The sample holds a few counts of this clonotype. The chain couples TRBV27 to TRBJ2-3, with 11 bases identical to TRBD2. This CDR3 contains 16 residues. Per germline, CDR1 MNHEY and CDR2 SMNVEV (reference sequence). Trimming removed 3 bases from V and 2 bases from J; junction bases left unmatched: 4. The CDR3 region is CASSFGTSGFTDTQYF. CDR3 coding DNA: TGTGCCAGCAGTTTTGGGACTAGCGGATTCACAGATACGCAGTATTTT.

This clonotype was observed a handful of times. The V gene is TRBV5-1, the J gene TRBJ2-1; 12 bases match TRBD2. Per germline, CDR1 SGHRS and CDR2 YFSETQ. The CDR3 totals 15 residues. J lost 4 bases, V lost 4 bases, and 3 bases had no gene match. The CDR3 loop is CASSGGTSGYNEQFF. CDR3 nucleotides: TGCGCCAGCAGCGGTGGGACTAGCGGGTACAATGAGCAGTTCTTC.

V gene TRBV28 combines with J gene TRBJ1-6; weak D call: TRBD1 (5 bases). V lost 6 bases and J 13 bases, leaving 13 bases between the germline ends. CDR1 and CDR2 (germline): MDHEN, SYDVKM. The CDR3 has 12 residues. This CDR3 is CASRVPGFPLHF. CDR3 coding DNA: TGTGCCAGCAGGGTCCCAGGGTTTCCCCTCCACTTT. Combining the CDR3 with reference TRBV28 and TRBJ1-6 gives the whole variable domain DVKVTQSSRYLVKRTGEKVFLECVQDMDHENMFWYRQDPGLGLRLIYFSYDVKMKEKGDIPEGYSVSREKKERFSLILESASTNQTSMYLCASRVPGFPLHFGNGTRLTVT.

DNA of the CDR3: TGCAGCGTTGATTACAGCAAGACCCAGTACTTC. Protein product: CSVDYSKTQYF. This rearrangement joins TRBV29-1 to TRBJ2-5; the D is unclear. This CDR3 is 11 amino acids long. Germline lookup yields CDR1 SQVTM and CDR2 ANQGSEA. V was cut by 3 bases and J by 6 bases, with 8 bases left in between.

The chain combines TRBV2 with TRBJ1-2; D is undetermined. From germline, CDR1 is SNHLY and CDR2 FYNNEI. The V gene lost 4 bases and the J gene lost 0 bases, with 6 bases spanning the gap. CDR3 length equals 13 residues. CDR3 in amino acids: CASSGAANYGYTF. The CDR3 DNA is TGTGCCAGCAGTGGGGCAGCTAACTATGGCTACACCTTC.

Many counts were recorded for this clonotype. The chain combines TRBV27 with TRBJ2-7; D ambiguous. The V end lost 3 bases, the J end lost 4 bases, and 10 bases lay between the germline ends. Germline V gives CDR1 MNHEY, CDR2 SMNVEV (reference sequence). This CDR3 is built from 13 residues. CDR3 coding DNA: TGTGCCAGCAGTTTTACCGCAGATTACGAGCAGTACTTC. It specifies CASSFTADYEQYF.

This sequence joins TRBV12-3 or TRBV12-4 and TRBJ1-2, with D maybe TRBD1 (6 bases). The CDR3 spans 13 residues. Trimming removed 3 bases from V and 8 bases from J, with 13 bases in between. CDR3: CASSFGGGWGYTF. The CDR3 DNA is TGTGCCAGCAGTTTTGGCGGGGGCTGGGGCTACACCTTC.

Only a few counts were recorded for this clonotype. The gene calls are TRBV20-1 and TRBJ1-2; 10 nucleotides match TRBD1. Unmatched junction bases numbered 5, after V lost 0 bases and J lost 4 bases. The CDR3 is 15 amino acids. CDR1 is DFQATT and CDR2 is SNEGSKA in the germline V gene (reference sequence). CDR3 in amino acids: CSARDLGQGIYGYTF. DNA for the CDR3: TGCAGTGCTAGAGATCTGGGACAGGGGATCTATGGCTACACCTTC.

In this sample, this clonotype turned up many times. The chain uses TRBV7-2 and TRBJ1-3; 8 positions agree with TRBD1. CDR3 length: 16 amino acids. Germline V gene data show CDR1 as SGHTA and CDR2 as FQGNSA. V was pared by 5 bases and J by 4 bases, with 10 bases of the junction left unmatched. The CDR3 sequence is CASSLQTGALGNTIYF. The CDR3, as DNA: TGTGCCAGCAGCCTCCAGACAGGGGCCCTCGGAAACACCATATATTTT.

The rearrangement uses TRBV7-2 and TRBJ2-7, with TRBD2 matching 8 bases. Germline CDR1 is SGHTA and CDR2 is FQGNSA. The CDR3 has 16 residues. The trim removed 2 bases at V and 1 base at J, leaving 7 bases unmatched. CDR3 protein: CASSLTGERGSYEQYF. In nucleotides, the CDR3 is TGTGCCAGCAGCTTAACGGGCGAGCGGGGGTCCTACGAGCAGTACTTC.

This clonotype was detected many times. Here the CDR3 reads CASYTGTETYNEQFF. CDR3 DNA sequence: TGTGCCAGTTATACCGGGACAGAAACCTACAATGAGCAGTTCTTC. The rearrangement links TRBV5-5 to TRBJ2-1; 7 nucleotides agree with TRBD1. The trim removed 8 bases at V and 2 bases at J, leaving 10 bases unmatched. Germline CDR1 SGHKS, CDR2 YYEKEE (reference sequence). The CDR3 contains 15 residues.

This clonotype was seen at least ten times. The chain has TRBV27 and TRBJ2-7, with 9 nucleotides matching TRBD1. J lost 3 bases, V lost 3 bases, and 3 bases had no gene match. The CDR3 runs to 14 residues. Germline values: CDR1 MNHEY, CDR2 SMNVEV (reference sequence). The CDR3 nucleotides read TGTGCCAGCAGTTTCGGGACAGGGAACTACGAGCAGTACTTC. Amino acid sequence: CASSFGTGNYEQYF.

The V gene is TRBV12-3 or TRBV12-4, the J gene TRBJ2-3, with 8 bases aligning to TRBD2. The CDR3 covers 15 residues. V shed 5 bases and J 6 bases; nucleotides not matched to a gene: 10. As DNA, the CDR3 is TGTGCCAGCAGTGACAGCGGGGGCCACTCGGATACGCAGTATTTT. Translated: CASSDSGGHSDTQYF.

There are many counts of this clonotype. V usage is TRBV6-2 or TRBV6-3 and J usage is TRBJ2-3, with 7 nucleotides matching TRBD2. Germline lookup yields CDR1 MNHEY and CDR2 SVGEGT. The CDR3 runs to 17 residues. V lost 6 bases and J lost 0; bases outside the gene matches: 12. CDR3 region: CASSPFLAGDSTDTQYF. The CDR3 DNA is TGTGCCAGCAGCCCTTTTTTGGCGGGGGATAGCACAGATACGCAGTATTTT.

V usage is TRBV9 and J usage is TRBJ2-5; TRBD1 or TRBD2 may be the D gene (6 bases each). The length of the CDR3 is 13 residues. Per germline, CDR1 SGDLS and CDR2 YYNGEE. Trimming removed 4 bases at V and 5 bases at J, with 12 bases between. CDR3 sequence: CASSTRGGETQYF. The CDR3 nucleotides read TGTGCCAGCAGCACCAGGGGAGGCGAGACCCAGTACTTC.

This clonotype was counted a few times. The V call is TRBV2, the J call TRBJ2-3; TRBD2 matches 7 bases. This CDR3 has 13 amino acids. The germline CDR1 and CDR2 sequences are SNHLY and FYNNEI. The ends lost 10 bases at V and 2 bases at J; junction bases unmatched: 6. The DNA for the CDR3 is TGTGCCACGTCGGGGGGACTCACAGATACGCAGTATTTT. Its protein is CATSGGLTDTQYF.